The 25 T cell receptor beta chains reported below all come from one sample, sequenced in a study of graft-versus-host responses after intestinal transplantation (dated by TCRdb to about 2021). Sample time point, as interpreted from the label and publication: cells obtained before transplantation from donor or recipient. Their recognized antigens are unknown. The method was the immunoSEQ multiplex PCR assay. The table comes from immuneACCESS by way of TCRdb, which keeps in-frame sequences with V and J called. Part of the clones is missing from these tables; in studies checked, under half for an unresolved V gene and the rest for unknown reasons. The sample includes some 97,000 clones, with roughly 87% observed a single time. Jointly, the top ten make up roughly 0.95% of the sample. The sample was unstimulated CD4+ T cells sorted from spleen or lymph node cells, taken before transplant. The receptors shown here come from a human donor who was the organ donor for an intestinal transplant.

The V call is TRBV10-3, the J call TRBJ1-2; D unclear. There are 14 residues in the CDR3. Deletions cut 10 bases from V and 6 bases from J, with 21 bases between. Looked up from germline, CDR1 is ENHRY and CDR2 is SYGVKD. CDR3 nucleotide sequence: TGTGCCACCATAAGGCCGGGAATTGGGAATGGCTACACCTTC. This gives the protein CATIRPGIGNGYTF.

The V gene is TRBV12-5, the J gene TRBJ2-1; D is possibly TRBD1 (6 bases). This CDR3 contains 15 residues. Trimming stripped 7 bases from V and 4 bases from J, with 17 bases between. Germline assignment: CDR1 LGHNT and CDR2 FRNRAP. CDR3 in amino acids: CASAYLTGLYNEQFF. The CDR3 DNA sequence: TGTGCTAGTGCGTACCTTACAGGGCTGTACAATGAGCAGTTCTTC.

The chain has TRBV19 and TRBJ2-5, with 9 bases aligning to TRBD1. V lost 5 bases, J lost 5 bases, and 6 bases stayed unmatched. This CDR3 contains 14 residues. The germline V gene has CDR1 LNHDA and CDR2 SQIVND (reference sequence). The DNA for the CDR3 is TGTGCCAGTAGTTCCGGGACAGGGAAGGAGACCCAGTACTTC. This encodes CASSSGTGKETQYF.

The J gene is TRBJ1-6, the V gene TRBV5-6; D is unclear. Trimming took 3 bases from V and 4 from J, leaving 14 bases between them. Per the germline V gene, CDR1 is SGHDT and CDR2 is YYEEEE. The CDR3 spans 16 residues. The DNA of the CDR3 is TGTGCCAGCAGCTCACCACTGGAATATTATAATTCACCCCTCCACTTT. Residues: CASSSPLEYYNSPLHF.

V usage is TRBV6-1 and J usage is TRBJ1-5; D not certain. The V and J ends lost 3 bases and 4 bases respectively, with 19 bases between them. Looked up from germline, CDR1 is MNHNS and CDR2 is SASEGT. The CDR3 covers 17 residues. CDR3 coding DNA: TGTGCCAGCAGTGATTTGTTCGGCCGTGGGAGAAATCAGCCCCAGCATTTT. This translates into CASSDLFGRGRNQPQHF.

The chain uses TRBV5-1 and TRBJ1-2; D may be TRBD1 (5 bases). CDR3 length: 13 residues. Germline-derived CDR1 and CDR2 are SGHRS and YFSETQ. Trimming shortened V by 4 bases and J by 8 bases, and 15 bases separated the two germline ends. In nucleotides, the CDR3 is TGCGCCAGCAGCAGGTGGGGGGACGCGGGCTACACCTTC. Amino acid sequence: CASSRWGDAGYTF.

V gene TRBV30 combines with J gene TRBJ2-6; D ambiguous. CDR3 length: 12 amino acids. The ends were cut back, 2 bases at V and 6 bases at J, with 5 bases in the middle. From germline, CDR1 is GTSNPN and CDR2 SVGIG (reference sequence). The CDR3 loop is CAWSFLANVLTF. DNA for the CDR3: TGTGCCTGGAGTTTTCTGGCCAACGTCCTGACTTTC.

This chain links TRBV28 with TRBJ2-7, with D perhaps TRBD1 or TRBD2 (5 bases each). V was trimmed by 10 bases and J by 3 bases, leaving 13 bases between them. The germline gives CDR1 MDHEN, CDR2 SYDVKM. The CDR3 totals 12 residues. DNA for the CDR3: TGTGCCACCGGGTGGGGGAACTACGAGCAGTACTTC. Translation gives CATGWGNYEQYF.

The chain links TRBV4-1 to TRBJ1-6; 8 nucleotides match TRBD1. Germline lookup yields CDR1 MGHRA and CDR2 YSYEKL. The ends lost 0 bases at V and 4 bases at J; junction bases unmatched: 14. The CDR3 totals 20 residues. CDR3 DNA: TGCGCCAGCAGCCAAGACGAGGGACAGGAGCTGTCCTATTATAATTCACCCCTCCACTTT. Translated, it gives CASSQDEGQELSYYNSPLHF.

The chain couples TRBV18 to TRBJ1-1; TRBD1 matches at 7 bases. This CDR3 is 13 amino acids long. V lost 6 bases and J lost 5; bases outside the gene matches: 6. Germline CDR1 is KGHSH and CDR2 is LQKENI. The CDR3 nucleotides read TGTGCCAGCTCGGGGGACAGCAGGACTGAAGCTTTCTTT. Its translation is CASSGDSRTEAFF.

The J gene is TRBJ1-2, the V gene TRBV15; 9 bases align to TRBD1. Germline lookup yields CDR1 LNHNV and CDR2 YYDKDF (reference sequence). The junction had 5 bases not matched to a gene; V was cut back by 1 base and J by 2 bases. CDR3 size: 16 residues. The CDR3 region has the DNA TGTGCCACCAGCAGAGGAGGGACAGGGCTAAACTATGGCTACACCTTC. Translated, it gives CATSRGGTGLNYGYTF. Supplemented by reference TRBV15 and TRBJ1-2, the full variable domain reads DAMVIQNPRYQVTQFGKPVTLSCSQTLNHNVMYWYQQKSSQAPKLLFHYYDKDFNNEADTPDNFQSRRPNTSFCFLDIRSPGLGDTAMYLCATSRGGTGLNYGYTFGSGTRLTVV.

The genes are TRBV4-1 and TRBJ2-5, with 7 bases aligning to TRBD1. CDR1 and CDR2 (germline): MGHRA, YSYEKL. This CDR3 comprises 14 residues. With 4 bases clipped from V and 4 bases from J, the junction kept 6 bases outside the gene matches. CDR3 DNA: TGCGCCAGCAGCCTACAGGGGCCGGGAGAGACCCAGTACTTC. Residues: CASSLQGPGETQYF.

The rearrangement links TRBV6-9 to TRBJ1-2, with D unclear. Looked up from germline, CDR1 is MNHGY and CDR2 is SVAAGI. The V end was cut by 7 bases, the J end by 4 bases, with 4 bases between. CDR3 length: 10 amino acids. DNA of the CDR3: TGTGCCAGCAATGCCTATGGCTACACCTTC. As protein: CASNAYGYTF.

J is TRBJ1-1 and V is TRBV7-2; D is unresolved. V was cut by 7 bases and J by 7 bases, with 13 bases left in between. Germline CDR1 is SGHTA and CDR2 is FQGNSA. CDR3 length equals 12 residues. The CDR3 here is CASTPTAVEAFF. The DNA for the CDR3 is TGTGCCAGCACCCCGACCGCTGTTGAAGCTTTCTTT. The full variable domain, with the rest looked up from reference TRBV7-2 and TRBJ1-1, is GAGVSQSPSNKVTEKGKDVELRCDPISGHTALYWYRQSLGQGLEFLIYFQGNSAPDKSGLPSDRFSAERTGGSVSTLTIQRTQQEDSAVYLCASTPTAVEAFFGQGTRLTVV.

DNA for the CDR3: TGTGCCAGCAGTGAAAAAAGGACAGTTGGTGAAAAACTGTTTTTT. Translation gives CASSEKRTVGEKLFF. The genes are TRBV6-1 and TRBJ1-4, with D perhaps matching TRBD1 (6 bases). The CDR3 is 15 amino acids. Germline CDR1 MNHNS, CDR2 SASEGT. Trimming stripped 2 bases from V and 7 bases from J, with 14 bases between.

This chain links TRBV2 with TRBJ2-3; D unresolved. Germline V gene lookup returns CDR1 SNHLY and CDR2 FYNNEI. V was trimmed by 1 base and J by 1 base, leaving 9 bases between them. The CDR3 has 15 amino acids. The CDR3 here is CASSEGDWGTDTQYF. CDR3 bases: TGTGCCAGCAGTGAAGGGGATTGGGGCACAGATACGCAGTATTTT.

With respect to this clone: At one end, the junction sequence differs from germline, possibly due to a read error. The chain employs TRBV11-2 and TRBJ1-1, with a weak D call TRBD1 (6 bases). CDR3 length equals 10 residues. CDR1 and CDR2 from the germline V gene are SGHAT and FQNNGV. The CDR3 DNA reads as TGTGCCAGCAGTAGGGGGTATCCCGTCTTT. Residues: CASSRGYPVF.

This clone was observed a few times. CDR3 sequence (DNA): TGCGCCAGCAGCTTGGAGGTCAGGGGAGGAGAGACCCAGTACTTC. Amino acid sequence: CASSLEVRGGETQYF. This rearrangement joins TRBV5-1 to TRBJ2-5; D is perhaps TRBD1 or TRBD2 (6 bases each). Between the trimmed V and J ends, which lost 0 bases and 4 bases, there was a span of 13 bases. The CDR3 contains 15 residues. The V gene's germline CDR1 is SGHRS and CDR2 YFSETQ.

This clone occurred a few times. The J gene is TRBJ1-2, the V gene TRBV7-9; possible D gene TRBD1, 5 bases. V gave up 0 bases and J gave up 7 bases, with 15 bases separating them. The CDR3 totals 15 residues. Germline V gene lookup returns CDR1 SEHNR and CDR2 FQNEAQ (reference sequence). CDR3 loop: CASSLATVTNGGYTF. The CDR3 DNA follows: TGTGCCAGCAGCTTAGCGACAGTGACCAACGGTGGCTACACCTTC.

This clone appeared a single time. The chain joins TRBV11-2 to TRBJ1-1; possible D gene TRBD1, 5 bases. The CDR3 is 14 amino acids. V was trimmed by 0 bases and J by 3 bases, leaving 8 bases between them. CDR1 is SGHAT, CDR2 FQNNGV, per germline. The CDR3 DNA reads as TGTGCCAGCAGCTTAGAGACAGTGGACACTGAAGCTTTCTTT. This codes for CASSLETVDTEAFF.

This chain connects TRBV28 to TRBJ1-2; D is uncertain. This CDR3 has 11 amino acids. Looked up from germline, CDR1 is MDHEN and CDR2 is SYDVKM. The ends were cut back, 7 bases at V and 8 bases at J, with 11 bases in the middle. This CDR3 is CASTQNLGYTF. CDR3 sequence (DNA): TGTGCCAGCACCCAAAATTTAGGCTACACCTTC.

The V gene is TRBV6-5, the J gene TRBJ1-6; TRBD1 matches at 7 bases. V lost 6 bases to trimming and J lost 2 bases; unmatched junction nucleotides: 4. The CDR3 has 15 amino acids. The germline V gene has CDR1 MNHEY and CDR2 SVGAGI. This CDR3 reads CASRRGRAYNSPLHF. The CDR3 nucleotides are TGTGCCAGCAGGAGGGGGCGGGCCTATAATTCACCCCTCCACTTT.

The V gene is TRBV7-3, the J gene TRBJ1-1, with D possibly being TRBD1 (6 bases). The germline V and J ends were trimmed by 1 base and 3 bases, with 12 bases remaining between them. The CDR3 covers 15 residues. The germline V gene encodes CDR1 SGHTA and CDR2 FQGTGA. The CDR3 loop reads CASSLKGGGYTEAFF. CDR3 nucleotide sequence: TGTGCCAGCAGCTTAAAGGGGGGGGGATACACTGAAGCTTTCTTT.

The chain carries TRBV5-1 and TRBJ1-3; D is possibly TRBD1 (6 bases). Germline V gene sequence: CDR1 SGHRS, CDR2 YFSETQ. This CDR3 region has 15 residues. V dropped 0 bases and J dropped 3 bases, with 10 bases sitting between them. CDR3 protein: CASSLGGDNGNTIYF. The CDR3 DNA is TGCGCCAGCAGCTTGGGAGGGGACAATGGAAACACCATATATTTT.

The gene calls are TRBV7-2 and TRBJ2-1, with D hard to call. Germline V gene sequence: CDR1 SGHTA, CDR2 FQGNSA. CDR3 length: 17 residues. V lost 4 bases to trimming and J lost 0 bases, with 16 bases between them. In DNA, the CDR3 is TGTGCCAGCAGCTCAACGAGGCGGACCAGCTCCTACAATGAGCAGTTCTTC. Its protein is CASSSTRRTSSYNEQFF.